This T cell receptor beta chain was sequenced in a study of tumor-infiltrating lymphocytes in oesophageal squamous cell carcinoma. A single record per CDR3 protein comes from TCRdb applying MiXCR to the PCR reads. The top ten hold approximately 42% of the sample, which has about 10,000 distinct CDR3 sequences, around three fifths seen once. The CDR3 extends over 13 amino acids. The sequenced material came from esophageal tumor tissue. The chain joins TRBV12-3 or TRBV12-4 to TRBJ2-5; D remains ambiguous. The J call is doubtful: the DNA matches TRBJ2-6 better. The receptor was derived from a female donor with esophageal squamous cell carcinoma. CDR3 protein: CASSSPGANVLTF. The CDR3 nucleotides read TGTGCCAGCAGTTCCCCTGGGGCCAACGTCCTGACTTTC.